One sample yielded the 27 T cell receptor beta chains listed below, sequenced in a study of T cell responses to AZD1222 COVID-19 vaccine. The method was immunoSEQ multiplex PCR; TCRdb's version includes in-frame clones alone and lacks a portion of them. The repertoire includes around 84,000 clones, 75% to 90% of them detected once, and roughly 32% sits in the top ten. The sequences come from peripheral blood, collected on day 0 of AZD1222 vaccination. These TCRs come from an adult in good health.

This sequence joins TRBV6-5 and TRBJ1-1, with 10 bases fitting TRBD1. V was clipped by 6 bases and J by 1 base; unmatched bases: 5. There are 15 residues in the CDR3. Germline V lookup: CDR1 MNHEY, CDR2 SVGAGI. Here the CDR3 DNA reads TGTGCCAGCAGAAGGGACAGGGGATCGAACACTGAAGCTTTCTTT. Translating gives CASRRDRGSNTEAFF.

The chain recombines TRBV23-1 with TRBJ2-1; D not resolved. TRBV23-1 is reported as an ORF; its role is uncertain. The CDR3 loop spans 15 amino acids. V lost 4 bases and J 2 bases, leaving 12 bases between the germline ends. CDR3 DNA sequence: TGCGCCAGCAGTCCCAATAGGAGACCCTACAATGAGCAGTTCTTC. It translates to CASSPNRRPYNEQFF.

V usage is TRBV18 and J usage is TRBJ1-2; no reliable D call. Looked up from germline, CDR1 is KGHSH and CDR2 is LQKENI. The CDR3 extends over 13 amino acids. Trimming took 4 bases from V and 0 from J, leaving 6 bases between them. The CDR3 protein is CASSLEANYGYTF. DNA of the CDR3: TGTGCCAGCTCACTCGAAGCTAACTATGGCTACACCTTC.

The sample holds one count of this clone. The chain couples TRBV27 to TRBJ2-1; D not certain. Trimming stripped 6 bases from V and 8 bases from J, with 17 bases between. Germline loops: CDR1 MNHEY, CDR2 SMNVEV (reference sequence). The length of the CDR3 is 14 residues. CDR3 loop: CASSWTLLSDEQFF. CDR3 bases: TGTGCCAGCAGCTGGACCCTACTGAGCGATGAGCAGTTCTTC.

The rearrangement links TRBV7-7 to TRBJ2-2; 10 bases line up with TRBD1. The CDR3 is 17 residues long. The trim removed 5 bases at V and 6 bases at J, leaving 12 bases unmatched. The germline gives CDR1 SSHAT, CDR2 FNYEAQ (reference sequence). The CDR3 region is CASSPHLGQGPPGELFF. The CDR3 nucleotides are TGTGCCAGCAGCCCCCACCTGGGACAGGGGCCCCCCGGGGAGCTGTTTTTT.

The chain recombines TRBV11-2 with TRBJ1-2; TRBD1 matches at 8 bases. V was pared by 1 base and J by 3 bases, with 7 bases of the junction left unmatched. This CDR3 is 16 amino acids long. CDR1 is SGHAT and CDR2 is FQNNGV in the germline V gene. In DNA form, the CDR3 reads TGTGCCAGCAGCTTAGGGGGGGCAGGGGGCGACTATGGCTACACCTTC. Protein product: CASSLGGAGGDYGYTF.

This chain connects TRBV18 to TRBJ2-7, with D possibly matching TRBD2 (5 bases). Between the trimmed V and J ends, which lost 1 base and 5 bases, there was a span of 9 bases. Germline V gene sequence: CDR1 KGHSH, CDR2 LQKENI. The CDR3 loop spans 13 amino acids. CDR3: CASSPLEGDEQYF. The CDR3 DNA sequence: TGTGCCAGCTCACCACTAGAGGGAGACGAGCAGTACTTC.

The V and J genes are TRBV4-1 and TRBJ2-7; 7 bases agree with TRBD2. Germline loops: CDR1 MGHRA, CDR2 YSYEKL. The CDR3 length is 17 residues. V lost 1 base, J lost 2 bases, and 11 bases stayed unmatched. The CDR3 spells CASSQGWVAGVPYEQYF. CDR3 bases: TGCGCCAGCAGCCAAGGGTGGGTCGCGGGAGTTCCCTACGAGCAGTACTTC.

This rearrangement joins TRBV13 to TRBJ1-2; the D gene is possibly TRBD1 (5 bases). The CDR3 is made up of 12 amino acids. Trimming left V 4 bases short and J 8 bases short, with 11 bases between. Germline V gene sequence: CDR1 PRHDT, CDR2 FYEKMQ (reference sequence). The CDR3 DNA sequence: TGTGCCAGCAGCTCCAGGGCATTCGGCTACACCTTC. Translating it yields CASSSRAFGYTF.

The V and J genes are TRBV3-1 (or the pseudogene TRBV3-2) and TRBJ2-5; tentatively, D is TRBD1 (7 bases). Germline V gene data show CDR1 as LGHDT and CDR2 as YNNKEL (reference sequence). This CDR3 contains 13 residues. Trimming shortened V by 4 bases and J by 4 bases, and 10 bases separated the two germline ends. CDR3 in DNA: TGTGCCAGCAGCCCAGGGGGGCCAGAGACCCAGTACTTC. Its protein is CASSPGGPETQYF.

This clone was seen only a few times. This chain links TRBV6-1 with TRBJ2-7; maybe TRBD2 (5 bases). The CDR3 runs 16 residues. Trimming left V 2 bases short and J 4 bases short, with 18 bases between. Germline V gene sequence: CDR1 MNHNS, CDR2 SASEGT. Here the CDR3 DNA reads TGTGCCAGCAGTGAAACAGAAGGAACGGGGAATTACGAGCAGTACTTC. This codes for CASSETEGTGNYEQYF.

This sequence joins TRBV20-1 and TRBJ2-3, with D perhaps matching TRBD2 (6 bases). The V gene lost 6 bases and the J gene lost 8 bases, with 12 bases spanning the gap. CDR1 and CDR2 (germline): DFQATT, SNEGSKA (reference sequence). CDR3 size: 11 residues. In DNA form, the CDR3 reads TGCAGTGCCGTAGAAGCGGGTACGCAGTATTTT. Translated: CSAVEAGTQYF.

In its sample, this clone was seen a few times. This chain links TRBV19 with TRBJ1-2; D is uncertain. This CDR3 has 13 amino acids. Germline-derived CDR1 and CDR2 are LNHDA and SQIVND (reference sequence). V lost 2 bases, J lost 3 bases, and 7 bases lay in between. The CDR3 coding sequence is TGTGCCAGTAGTATAAAGGCGGACTATGGCTACACCTTC. This sequence encodes CASSIKADYGYTF.

This clone has only a few counts. The rearrangement uses TRBV5-1 and TRBJ1-5, with D perhaps TRBD1 (5 bases). Trimming took 0 bases from V and 6 from J, leaving 10 bases between them. Germline values: CDR1 SGHRS, CDR2 YFSETQ. This CDR3 region has 14 residues. CDR3 nucleotide sequence: TGCGCCAGCAGCTTGGGGGACCGTTCTCAGCCCCAGCATTTT. It specifies CASSLGDRSQPQHF.

This sequence joins TRBV4-1 and TRBJ2-7; D gene uncertain. Germline V gene lookup returns CDR1 MGHRA and CDR2 YSYEKL. Trimming stripped 1 base from V and 0 bases from J, with 4 bases between. This CDR3 has 13 residues. CDR3 nucleotide sequence: TGCGCCAGCAGCCAAGGAAGCTCCTACGAGCAGTACTTC. Protein sequence: CASSQGSSYEQYF.

This chain uses TRBV28 with TRBJ2-5; D is uncertain. This CDR3 spans 13 amino acids. V was cut by 3 bases and J by 2 bases, with 7 bases left in between. From germline, CDR1 is MDHEN and CDR2 SYDVKM. The CDR3 nucleotides read TGTGCCAGCAGTTTCGGACGGCAAGAGACCCAGTACTTC. As protein: CASSFGRQETQYF. Supplemented by reference TRBV28 and TRBJ2-5, the full variable domain reads DVKVTQSSRYLVKRTGEKVFLECVQDMDHENMFWYRQDPGLGLRLIYFSYDVKMKEKGDIPEGYSVSREKKERFSLILESASTNQTSMYLCASSFGRQETQYFGPGTRLLVL.

V is TRBV7-8 and J is TRBJ1-5, with D maybe TRBD1 (5 bases). The CDR3 loop spans 18 amino acids. CDR1 and CDR2 (germline): SGHVS, FQNEAQ. With 5 bases removed from V and 3 bases from J, the gap between germline ends came to 23 bases. The CDR3 DNA reads as TGTGCCAGCAGCCAACTCGGTCTAGGGGCGCGAAACAATCAGCCCCAGCATTTT. This gives the protein CASSQLGLGARNNQPQHF.

The gene calls are TRBV7-9 and TRBJ2-3; TRBD1 matches at 9 bases. Germline CDR1 reads SEHNR; CDR2 reads FQNEAQ (reference sequence). The CDR3 contains 16 residues. V gave up 1 base and J gave up 2 bases; unmatched junction bases: 4. The CDR3: CASSLDWDRATDTQYF. The CDR3 DNA reads TGTGCCAGCAGCTTAGATTGGGACAGGGCCACAGATACGCAGTATTTT.

This clone was seen only a few times. The chain employs TRBV7-9 and TRBJ2-3; maybe TRBD2 (6 bases). Per germline, CDR1 SEHNR and CDR2 FQNEAQ (reference sequence). CDR3 length equals 16 residues. The V and J ends lost 5 bases and 4 bases respectively, with 19 bases between them. The CDR3 nucleotides read TGTGCCAGCAGCCGGGACTTCCTCTCACTCGCAGATACGCAGTATTTT. Amino acids: CASSRDFLSLADTQYF.

The chain couples TRBV29-1 to TRBJ2-1; TRBD1 matches at 11 bases. V shed 6 bases, J shed 8 bases, and the junction held 12 bases outside the gene matches. CDR1 is SQVTM and CDR2 is ANQGSEA in the germline V gene. This CDR3 is 15 amino acids long. DNA for the CDR3: TGCAGCGTCCCAAGGACAGGGGGCATTTACTATGAGCAGTTCTTC. Residues: CSVPRTGGIYYEQFF.

The chain has TRBV20-1 and TRBJ1-1; no reliable D call. The V end was cut by 3 bases, the J end by 5 bases, with 7 bases between. Per the germline V gene, CDR1 is DFQATT and CDR2 is SNEGSKA (reference sequence). This CDR3 is built from 11 residues. CDR3 protein: CSASIGTEAFF. DNA of the CDR3: TGCAGTGCTAGTATTGGGACTGAAGCTTTCTTT.

The chain has TRBV7-6 and TRBJ2-7, with 10 bases identical to TRBD1. CDR1 is SGHVS and CDR2 is FNYEAQ in the germline V gene. Germline trimming cut 5 bases from V and 3 bases from J; bases unmatched to any gene: 7. The CDR3 contains 15 residues. The CDR3 protein is CASSPTGTGDYEQYF. The CDR3 DNA reads as TGTGCCAGCAGCCCCACCGGGACAGGGGACTACGAGCAGTACTTC.

V is TRBV28 and J is TRBJ1-2; D is unclear. Germline V gene sequence: CDR1 MDHEN, CDR2 SYDVKM. The CDR3 extends over 16 amino acids. Trimming removed 6 bases at V and 4 bases at J, with 21 bases between. The CDR3 DNA is TGTGCCAGCAGGTCCCAAAGTCAGGTACGCGGCTATGGCTACACCTTC. As protein: CASRSQSQVRGYGYTF.

The V call is TRBV30, the J call TRBJ2-7, with 9 bases matching TRBD2. Trimming removed 1 base from V and 12 bases from J; junction bases left unmatched: 4. The CDR3 contains 11 residues. In germline, CDR1 is GTSNPN, CDR2 SVGIG (reference sequence). The CDR3: CAWSGTSDLYF. CDR3 nucleotides: TGTGCCTGGAGTGGGACTAGCGATCTGTACTTC.

This clone was counted once. This rearrangement joins TRBV4-3 to TRBJ2-7; D is undetermined. The germline V gene has CDR1 LGHNA and CDR2 YSLEER. The ends were cut back, 1 base at V and 4 bases at J, with 8 bases in the middle. This CDR3 spans 13 amino acids. The CDR3 here is CASSQGGGYEQYF. In nucleotides, the CDR3 is TGCGCCAGCAGCCAAGGAGGCGGATACGAGCAGTACTTC.

The chain links TRBV14 to TRBJ1-3; no firm D call. Trimming removed 2 bases from V and 1 base from J, with 9 bases in between. Germline V CDR1 and CDR2: SGHDN, FVKESK. The CDR3 length is 15 residues. The CDR3 sequence: CASSQYVSSGNTIYF. For the CDR3, the DNA is TGTGCCAGCAGCCAATATGTGAGTTCTGGAAACACCATATATTTT.

The chain links TRBV11-3 to TRBJ1-1; D may be TRBD1 (6 bases). V dropped 2 bases and J dropped 7 bases, with 11 bases sitting between them. Germline lookup yields CDR1 SGHNT and CDR2 YENEEA. The length of the CDR3 is 13 residues. The chain's CDR3 is CASSLRGASEAFF. The CDR3 DNA is TGTGCCAGCAGCTTAAGGGGGGCGAGTGAAGCTTTCTTT.